The rows below give T cell receptor beta chains drawn from one sample of a study of CD8 T cells in Susac syndrome. TCRdb re-analysed the immunoSEQ multiplex PCR reads in MiXCR, keeping a single row per CDR3 protein. The sample lists fewer than 200,000 distinct CDR3 sequences, 90% to 95% occurring once. Specimen: CD4+ T cells from PBMCs. All receptors come from a human donor with Susac syndrome. CDR3s include the opening cysteine and the closing phenylalanine or tryptophan. Fields, in order: clone size, J gene, V gene, D gene, CDR3 DNA, CDR3 protein. D genes are given only for firm matches. Size tells how often a clone was seen (once, few, many) or the class of an expanded clone, and some rows leave it out.

.	TRBJ1-3	TRBV27	.	TGTGCCAGCAGACAGCAGGGCGCTGGAAACACCATATATTTT	CASRQQGAGNTIYF
once	TRBJ1-1	TRBV6-6	.	TGTGCCACCGGGGACGGAGGCTTCACTGAAGCTTTCTTT	CATGDGGFTEAFF
once	TRBJ1-1	TRBV18	TRBD1	TGTGCCAGCTCACCAGGGACAGGGGGGACTGAAGCTTTCTTT	CASSPGTGGTEAFF
.	TRBJ2-5	TRBV12-3/TRBV12-4	.	TGTGCCAGCAGCTCCAGTTGGACCCAGTACTTC	CASSSSWTQYF
.	TRBJ2-5	TRBV7-2	.	TGTGCCAGCAGCCCGACCTCCGTGTGGGGGGAGACCCAGTACTTC	CASSPTSVWGETQYF
.	TRBJ1-2	TRBV4-2	TRBD1	TGTGCCAGCAGCCAAGATGAGGACAGGGAAGTTAATGGCTACACCTTC	CASSQDEDREVNGYTF
.	TRBJ1-5	TRBV2	.	TGTGCCAGCAGGGGGACGGGATCTCCGAATCAGCCCCAGCATTTT	CASRGTGSPNQPQHF
.	TRBJ2-7	TRBV4-2	TRBD2	TGTGCCAGCAGCCGAGAGACTAGCGGGGCCTACGAGCAGTACTTC	CASSRETSGAYEQYF
.	TRBJ1-2	TRBV27	.	TGTGCCAGCAGTGGCCGCCATGGCTACACCTTC	CASSGRHGYTF
.	TRBJ2-5	TRBV20-1	.	TGCAGTGCTCCCTCGGGAGAGGGAGAGACCCAGTACTTC	CSAPSGEGETQYF
.	TRBJ2-7	TRBV6-5	TRBD2	TGTGCCAGCAGCGTAGCGGGGGCCGATTACGAGCAGTACTTC	CASSVAGADYEQYF
.	TRBJ2-7	TRBV19	TRBD1	TGTGCCAGTAGTAGGTCGGGGACAGGGGGTTACGAGCAGTACTTC	CASSRSGTGGYEQYF
.	TRBJ1-1	TRBV15	.	TGTGCCACCAGCAGAGAAGGGGTAGTAGCTTTCTTT	CATSREGVVAFF
.	TRBJ2-5	TRBV11-2	TRBD1	TGTGCCAGCAGCTCGACAGGGAGAGAGGGAGAGACCCAGTACTTC	CASSSTGREGETQYF
.	TRBJ2-7	TRBV20-1	.	TGCAGTGCTGCGCGATTTATAAAGGACGAGCAGTACTTC	CSAARFIKDEQYF
.	TRBJ1-1	TRBV7-8	.	TGTGCCAGCAACATATGGATGGGGAACACTGAAGCTTTCTTT	CASNIWMGNTEAFF
.	TRBJ1-1	TRBV2	TRBD1	TGTGCCAGCAGTAGGACAGGTCCTGCTGAAGCTTTCTTT	CASSRTGPAEAFF
.	TRBJ1-1	TRBV3-1	.	TGTGCCAGCAGCCCCAGGGATAAAAACCCTGAAGCTTTCTTT	CASSPRDKNPEAFF
.	TRBJ2-2	TRBV3-1	.	TGTGCCAGCAGCCAAGAGTGGGGTTCAATCTCGAACACCGGGGAGCTGTTTTTT	CASSQEWGSISNTGELFF
.	TRBJ1-2	TRBV5-6	.	TGTGCCAGCAGCTTGGTAGATGGCTACACCTTC	CASSLVDGYTF
.	TRBJ2-7	TRBV7-6	.	TGTGCCAGCAGCTTAGAGGGGGGAAACTCCTACGAGCAGTACTTC	CASSLEGGNSYEQYF
.	TRBJ1-5	TRBV6-2/TRBV6-3	TRBD1	TGTGCCAGCAGACAGCGGAGACAGGGCTGGGAAAATCAGCCCCAGCATTTT	CASRQRRQGWENQPQHF
.	TRBJ2-3	TRBV5-4	.	TGTGCCAGCAGCTTGGGACAGGACTACGGCACAGATACGCAGTATTTT	CASSLGQDYGTDTQYF
.	TRBJ2-3	TRBV7-8	.	TGTGCCAGCAGCTTAGATGGTTCACCGGGAGATACGCAGTATTTT	CASSLDGSPGDTQYF
few	TRBJ1-1	TRBV7-9	.	TGTGCCAGCAGCTTAGTAGCGAACACTGAAGCTTTCTTT	CASSLVANTEAFF
.	TRBJ1-2	TRBV9	.	TGTGCCAGCAGCGTTCCGGGAACCTGGCGGGACTATGGCTACACCTTC	CASSVPGTWRDYGYTF
.	TRBJ2-3	TRBV25-1	.	TGTGCCAGCAGTGAATACCTTAGTGGGGGTAGCACAGATACGCAGTATTTT	CASSEYLSGGSTDTQYF
.	TRBJ2-3	TRBV12-5	.	TGTGCTAGTGGTTTATTACTACACACTAGCACAGATACGCAGTATTTT	CASGLLLHTSTDTQYF
.	TRBJ2-5	TRBV5-6	.	TGTGCCAGCAGCCCCAGGGTTTCGGAGACCCAGTACTTC	CASSPRVSETQYF
.	TRBJ1-3	TRBV15	TRBD1	TGTGCCACCAGCAAGGGACAGGTGGGAAACACCATATATTTT	CATSKGQVGNTIYF
once	TRBJ1-2	TRBV12-5	.	TGTGCTAGTGGTTTGCCACAAGGCCGCTACACCTTC	CASGLPQGRYTF
.	TRBJ2-1	TRBV9	.	TGTGCCAGCAGCGTCCGACAGTACAATGAGCAGTTCTTC	CASSVRQYNEQFF
.	TRBJ1-6	TRBV3-1	.	TGTGCCAGCAGCCAAACCGGGACACTCCACTTT	CASSQTGTLHF
.	TRBJ2-3	TRBV20-1	.	TGCAGACCTCTAGTCAGGGGTACAGATACGCAGTATTTT	CRPLVRGTDTQYF
.	TRBJ1-2	TRBV10-3	.	TGTGCCATCAGTGAACTTGAGGGACGAATCGGCTACACCTTC	CAISELEGRIGYTF
.	TRBJ2-3	TRBV6-2/TRBV6-3	TRBD1	TGTGCCAGCAGTGACAGGGGGCAGGACGATACGCAGTATTTT	CASSDRGQDDTQYF
.	TRBJ1-2	TRBV6-5	TRBD1	TGTGCCAGCAGTCCCCTGGACAGGGACTATGGCTACACCTTC	CASSPLDRDYGYTF
.	TRBJ2-4	TRBV30	TRBD2	TGTGCCTGGAGTAGGCAGCGGGGGAGAGACATTCAGTACTTC	CAWSRQRGRDIQYF
.	TRBJ1-6	TRBV4-3	.	TGCGCCAGCAGCCCCGCCCGAGGCAATTCACCCCTCCACTTT	CASSPARGNSPLHF
.	TRBJ2-1	TRBV3-1	.	TGTGCCAGCAGCCCCCAGGGAGGTACTGGCAATGAGCAGTTCTTC	CASSPQGGTGNEQFF
.	TRBJ1-1	TRBV4-2	.	TGTGCCAGCAGCCAAGATCTAGGAAAGGGGAACACTGAAGCTTTCTTT	CASSQDLGKGNTEAFF
.	TRBJ2-1	TRBV4-2	TRBD2	TGTGCCAGCAGCCAAGGCAGCGGGGACCACAATGAGCAGTTCTTC	CASSQGSGDHNEQFF
.	TRBJ2-5	TRBV3-1	.	TGTGCCAGCAGCCAAGCATACGGGCAGGGTATTGCCCAGTACTTC	CASSQAYGQGIAQYF
.	TRBJ2-2	TRBV24-1	.	TGTGCCACCGGGGGGCATAACACCGGGGAGCTGTTTTTT	CATGGHNTGELFF
.	TRBJ2-3	TRBV20-1	.	TGCAGTGCTACTTACCGTGGGACAGATACGCAGTATTTT	CSATYRGTDTQYF
.	TRBJ1-2	TRBV18	.	TGTGCCAGCTCACCAACATCTAACTATGGCTACACCTTC	CASSPTSNYGYTF
.	TRBJ1-2	TRBV5-4	.	TGTGCCAGCAGCTTAGGAGGGAGGGTCGATGGCTACACCTTC	CASSLGGRVDGYTF
.	TRBJ2-7	TRBV6-1	.	TGTGCCAGCAGTGAAGCCGGGACCCTCTACGAGCAGTACTTC	CASSEAGTLYEQYF
.	TRBJ2-1	TRBV11-2	TRBD2	TGTGCCAGCAGACTCAGCGGGGGGGCCGGGAATGAGCAGTTCTTC	CASRLSGGAGNEQFF
once	TRBJ2-1	TRBV7-7	TRBD2	TGTGCTAGCAGCCCGCTGGCGGGGGACGGCGTTGAGCAGTTCTTC	CASSPLAGDGVEQFF
.	TRBJ1-1	TRBV5-1	.	TGCGCCAGCAGCCCCGAGGGGAGGATTGACGCTTTCTTT	CASSPEGRIDAFF
.	TRBJ1-2	TRBV28	TRBD1	TGTGCCAGCAGTTCCCCCGGCGACGGGACAGGGTACTATGGCTACACCTTC	CASSSPGDGTGYYGYTF
.	TRBJ2-3	TRBV7-9	TRBD2	TGTGCCAGCAGCTCCTCTGCCAGCGGGGAAGATACGCAGTATTTT	CASSSSASGEDTQYF
.	TRBJ2-3	TRBV18	.	TGTGCCAGCTCACCACAGGGCTTCTCAACCGATGGTACGCAGTATTTT	CASSPQGFSTDGTQYF